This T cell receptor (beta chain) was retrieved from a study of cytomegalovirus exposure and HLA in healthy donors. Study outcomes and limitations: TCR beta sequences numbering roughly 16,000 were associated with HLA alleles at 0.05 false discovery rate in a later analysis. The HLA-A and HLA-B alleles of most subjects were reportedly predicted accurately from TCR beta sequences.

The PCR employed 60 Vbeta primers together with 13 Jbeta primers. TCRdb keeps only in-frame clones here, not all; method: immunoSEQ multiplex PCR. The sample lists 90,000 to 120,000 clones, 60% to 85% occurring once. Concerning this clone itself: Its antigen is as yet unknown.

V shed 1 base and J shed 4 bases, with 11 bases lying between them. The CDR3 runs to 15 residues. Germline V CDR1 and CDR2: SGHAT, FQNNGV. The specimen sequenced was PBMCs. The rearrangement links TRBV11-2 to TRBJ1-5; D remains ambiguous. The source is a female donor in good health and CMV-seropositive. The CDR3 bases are TGTGCCAGCAGCTTAGGAGGGAGAGGGAATCAGCCCCAGCATTTT. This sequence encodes CASSLGGRGNQPQHF.